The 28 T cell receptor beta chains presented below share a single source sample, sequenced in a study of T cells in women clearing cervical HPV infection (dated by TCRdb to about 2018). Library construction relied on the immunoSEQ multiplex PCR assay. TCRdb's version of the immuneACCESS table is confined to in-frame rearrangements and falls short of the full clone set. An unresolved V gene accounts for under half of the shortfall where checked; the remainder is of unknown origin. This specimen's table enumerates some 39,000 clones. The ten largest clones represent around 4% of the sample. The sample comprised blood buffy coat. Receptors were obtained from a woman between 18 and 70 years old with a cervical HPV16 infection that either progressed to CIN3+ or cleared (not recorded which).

CDR3 bases read: TGTGCCAGCAGCGCGGGGGGGGGCAATCAGCCC. This encodes CASSAGGGNQP. The CDR3 in full is CASSAGGGNQPQHF. V is TRBV9 and J is TRBJ1-5; possibly TRBD1 for D (5 bases). The read finishes 3 residues shy of the CDR3 end, and the germline J gene is used to complete it. The CDR3 is made up of 14 amino acids. Germline CDR1 is SGDLS and CDR2 is YYNGEE. The germline V and J ends were trimmed by 3 bases and 2 bases, with 9 bases remaining between them.

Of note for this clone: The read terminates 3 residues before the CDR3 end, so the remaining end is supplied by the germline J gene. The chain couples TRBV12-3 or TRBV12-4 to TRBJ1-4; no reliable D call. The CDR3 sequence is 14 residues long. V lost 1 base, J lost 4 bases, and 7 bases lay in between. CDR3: CASSLGLFNEKLFF. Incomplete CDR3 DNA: TGTGCCAGCAGTTTAGGACTGTTTAATGAAAAA.

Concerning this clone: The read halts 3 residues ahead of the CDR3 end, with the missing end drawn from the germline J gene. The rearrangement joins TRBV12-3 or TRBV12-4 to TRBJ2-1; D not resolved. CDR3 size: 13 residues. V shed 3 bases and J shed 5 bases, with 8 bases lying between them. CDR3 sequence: CASSFTQDNEQFF. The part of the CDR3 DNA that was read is TGTGCCAGCAGTTTCACCCAGGACAATGAG.

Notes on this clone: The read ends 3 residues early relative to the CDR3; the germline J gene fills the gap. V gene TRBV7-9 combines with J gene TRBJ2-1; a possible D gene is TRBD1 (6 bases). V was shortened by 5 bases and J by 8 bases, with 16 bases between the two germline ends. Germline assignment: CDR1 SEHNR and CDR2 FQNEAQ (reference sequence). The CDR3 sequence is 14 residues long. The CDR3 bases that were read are TGTGCCAGCAGCCCAGGGACACGCCGGGATGAG. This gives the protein CASSPGTRRDE. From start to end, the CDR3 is CASSPGTRRDEQFF.

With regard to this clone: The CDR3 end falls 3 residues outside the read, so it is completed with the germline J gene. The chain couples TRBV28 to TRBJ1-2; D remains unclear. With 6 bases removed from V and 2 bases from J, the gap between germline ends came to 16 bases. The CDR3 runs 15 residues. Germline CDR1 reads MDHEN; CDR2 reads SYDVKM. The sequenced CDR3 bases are TGTGCCAGCAGGGCCCGCAGCGTCCCCAACTATGGC. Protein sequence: CASRARSVPNYG. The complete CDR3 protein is CASRARSVPNYGYTF.

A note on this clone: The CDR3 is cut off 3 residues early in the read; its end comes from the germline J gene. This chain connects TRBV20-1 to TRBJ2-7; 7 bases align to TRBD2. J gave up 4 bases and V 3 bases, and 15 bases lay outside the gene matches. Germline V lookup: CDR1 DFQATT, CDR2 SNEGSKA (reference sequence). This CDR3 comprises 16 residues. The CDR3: CSASYTLGSGNYEQYF. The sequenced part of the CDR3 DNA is TGCAGTGCTAGTTATACCCTGGGGAGCGGGAATTACGAG.

The CDR3 sequence is CASSETRRQPQHF. CDR3 DNA (partial): TGTGCCAGCAGTGAGACACGCCGGCAGCCC. V gene TRBV2 combines with J gene TRBJ1-5; D is uncertain. Coverage ceases 3 residues before the CDR3 finishes, and the germline J gene fills in the end. Germline-derived CDR1 and CDR2 are SNHLY and FYNNEI. This CDR3 has 13 amino acids. V was pared by 3 bases and J by 7 bases, with 10 bases between.

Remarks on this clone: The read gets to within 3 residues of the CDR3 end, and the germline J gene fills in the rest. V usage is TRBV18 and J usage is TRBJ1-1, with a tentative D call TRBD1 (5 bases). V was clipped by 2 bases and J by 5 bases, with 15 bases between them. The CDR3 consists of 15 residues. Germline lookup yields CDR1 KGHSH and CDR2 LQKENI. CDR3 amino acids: CASSPVTSGGTEAFF. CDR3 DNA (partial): TGTGCCAGCTCACCAGTTACGTCGGGGGGGACTGAA.

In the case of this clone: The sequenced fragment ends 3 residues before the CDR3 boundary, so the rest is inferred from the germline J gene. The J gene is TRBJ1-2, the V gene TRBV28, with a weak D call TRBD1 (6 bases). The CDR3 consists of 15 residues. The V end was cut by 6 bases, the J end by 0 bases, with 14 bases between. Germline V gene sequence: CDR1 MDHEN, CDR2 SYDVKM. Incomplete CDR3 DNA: TGTGCCAGCAGACTCGCAGGGGAATCTAACTATGGC. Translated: CASRLAGESNYG. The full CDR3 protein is CASRLAGESNYGYTF.

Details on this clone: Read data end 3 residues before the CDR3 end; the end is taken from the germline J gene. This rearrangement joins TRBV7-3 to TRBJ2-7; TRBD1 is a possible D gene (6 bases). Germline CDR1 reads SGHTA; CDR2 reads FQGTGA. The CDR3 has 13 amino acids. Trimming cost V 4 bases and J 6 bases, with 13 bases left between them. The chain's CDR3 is CASSWDTSGEQYF. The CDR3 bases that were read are TGTGCCAGCAGCTGGGACACTTCCGGCGAG.

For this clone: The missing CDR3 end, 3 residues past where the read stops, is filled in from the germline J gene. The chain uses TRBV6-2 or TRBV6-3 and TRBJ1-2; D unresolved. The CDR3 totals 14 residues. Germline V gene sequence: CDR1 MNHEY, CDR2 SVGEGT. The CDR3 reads CASSRLAEVYDYTF. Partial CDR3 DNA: TGTGCCAGCAGTAGACTAGCGGAGGTCTACGAC.

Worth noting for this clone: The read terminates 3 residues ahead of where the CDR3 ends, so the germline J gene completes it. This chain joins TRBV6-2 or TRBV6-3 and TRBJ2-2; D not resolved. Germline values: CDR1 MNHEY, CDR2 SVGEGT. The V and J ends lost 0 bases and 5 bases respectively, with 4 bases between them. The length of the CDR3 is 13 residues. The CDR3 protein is CASSYSATGELFF. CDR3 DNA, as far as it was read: TGTGCCAGCAGTTACTCGGCTACCGGGGAG.

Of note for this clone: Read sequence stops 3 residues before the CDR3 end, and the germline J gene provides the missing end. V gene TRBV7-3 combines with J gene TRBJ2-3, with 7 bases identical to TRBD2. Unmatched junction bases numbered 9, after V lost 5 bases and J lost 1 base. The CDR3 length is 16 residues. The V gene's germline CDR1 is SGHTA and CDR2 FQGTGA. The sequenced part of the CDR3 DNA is TGTGCCAGCAGCCCCCCCGCGGGGGACGGCACAGATACG. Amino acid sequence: CASSPPAGDGTDT. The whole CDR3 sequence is CASSPPAGDGTDTQYF.

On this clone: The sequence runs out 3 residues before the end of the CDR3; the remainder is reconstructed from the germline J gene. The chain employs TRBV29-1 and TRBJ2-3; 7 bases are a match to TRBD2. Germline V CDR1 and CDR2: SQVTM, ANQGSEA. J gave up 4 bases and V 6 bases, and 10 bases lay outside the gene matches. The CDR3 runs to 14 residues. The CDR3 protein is CSVAGGLNADTQYF. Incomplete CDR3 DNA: TGCAGCGTCGCTGGGGGACTAAACGCAGATACG.

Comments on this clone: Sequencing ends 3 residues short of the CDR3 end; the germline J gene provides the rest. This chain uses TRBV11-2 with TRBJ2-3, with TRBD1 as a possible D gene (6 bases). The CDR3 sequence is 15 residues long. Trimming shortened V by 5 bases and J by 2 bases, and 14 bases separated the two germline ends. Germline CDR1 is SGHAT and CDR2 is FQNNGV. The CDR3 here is CASSGWGRTTDTQYF. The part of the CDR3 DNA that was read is TGTGCCAGCAGCGGATGGGGGCGCACCACAGATACG.

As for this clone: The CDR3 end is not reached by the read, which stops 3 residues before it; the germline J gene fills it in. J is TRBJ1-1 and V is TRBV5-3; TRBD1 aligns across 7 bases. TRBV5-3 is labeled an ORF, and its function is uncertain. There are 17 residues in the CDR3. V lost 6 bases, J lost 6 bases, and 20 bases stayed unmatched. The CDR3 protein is CARKGAGCPLGKSEAFF. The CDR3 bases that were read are TGTGCCAGAAAGGGGGCGGGCTGCCCCCTGGGAAAGTCTGAA.

The CDR3 is CASSLAGLGGYLQETQYF. The CDR3 bases that were read are TGTGCCAGCAGCTTAGCCGGGCTGGGGGGGTACCTCCAAGAGACC. The chain couples TRBV7-6 to TRBJ2-5, with TRBD2 matching 7 bases. The DNA ends 3 residues before the CDR3 does, and the rest of the CDR3 is filled in from the germline J gene. This CDR3 has 18 residues. V shed 0 bases, J shed 1 base, and the junction held 11 bases outside the gene matches. Germline CDR1 SGHVS, CDR2 FNYEAQ.

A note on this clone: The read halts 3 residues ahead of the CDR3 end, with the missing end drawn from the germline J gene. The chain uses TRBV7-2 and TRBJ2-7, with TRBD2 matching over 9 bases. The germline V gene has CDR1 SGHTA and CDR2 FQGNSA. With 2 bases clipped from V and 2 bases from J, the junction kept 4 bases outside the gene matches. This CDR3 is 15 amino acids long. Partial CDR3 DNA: TGTGCCAGCAGCTTACGGCTAGCGGGACCCTACGAG. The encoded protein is CASSLRLAGPYE. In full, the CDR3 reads CASSLRLAGPYEQYF.

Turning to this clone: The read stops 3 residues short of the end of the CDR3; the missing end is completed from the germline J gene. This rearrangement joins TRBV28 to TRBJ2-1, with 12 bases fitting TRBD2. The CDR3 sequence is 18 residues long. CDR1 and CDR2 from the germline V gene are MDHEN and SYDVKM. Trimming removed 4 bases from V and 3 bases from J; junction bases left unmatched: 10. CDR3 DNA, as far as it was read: TGTGCCAGCAGTTCGTCCAAGGGACTAGCGGGTATCTACAATGAG. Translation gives CASSSSKGLAGIYNE. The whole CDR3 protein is CASSSSKGLAGIYNEQFF.

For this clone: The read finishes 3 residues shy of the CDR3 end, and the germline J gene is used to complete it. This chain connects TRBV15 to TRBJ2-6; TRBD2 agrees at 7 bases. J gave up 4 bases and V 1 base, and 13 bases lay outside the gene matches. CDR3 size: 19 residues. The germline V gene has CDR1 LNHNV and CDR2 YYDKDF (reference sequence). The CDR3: CATSRVPPWGGGGANVLTF. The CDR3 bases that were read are TGTGCCACCAGCAGAGTTCCCCCCTGGGGGGGTGGCGGGGCCAACGTC. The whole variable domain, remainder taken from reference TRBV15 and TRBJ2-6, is DAMVIQNPRYQVTQFGKPVTLSCSQTLNHNVMYWYQQKSSQAPKLLFHYYDKDFNNEADTPDNFQSRRPNTSFCFLDIRSPGLGDTAMYLCATSRVPPWGGGGANVLTFGAGSRLTVL.

The part of the CDR3 DNA that was read is TGTGCCAGCAGTGGCAGAAACACAGATACG. It codes for CASSGRNTDT. The whole CDR3 protein is CASSGRNTDTQYF. The chain links TRBV2 to TRBJ2-3; D gene uncertain. The read terminates 3 residues before the CDR3 end, so the remaining end is supplied by the germline J gene. Germline V CDR1 and CDR2: SNHLY, FYNNEI. The CDR3 is 13 residues long. Trimming removed 4 bases at V and 2 bases at J, with 7 bases between. Using reference TRBV2 and TRBJ2-3 for the parts outside the CDR3, the full variable domain is EPEVTQTPSHQVTQMGQEVILRCVPISNHLYFYWYRQILGQKVEFLVSFYNNEISEKSEIFDDQFSVERPDGSNFTLKIRSTKLEDSAMYFCASSGRNTDTQYFGPGTRLTVL.

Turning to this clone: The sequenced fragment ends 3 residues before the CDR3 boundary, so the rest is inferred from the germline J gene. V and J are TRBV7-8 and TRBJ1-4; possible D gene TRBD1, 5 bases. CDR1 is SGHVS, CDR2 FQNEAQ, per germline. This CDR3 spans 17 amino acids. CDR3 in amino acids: CASSFPGPSGGANVLFF. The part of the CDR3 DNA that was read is TGTGCCAGCAGCTTCCCGGGACCTAGCGGTGGGGCCAACGTA.

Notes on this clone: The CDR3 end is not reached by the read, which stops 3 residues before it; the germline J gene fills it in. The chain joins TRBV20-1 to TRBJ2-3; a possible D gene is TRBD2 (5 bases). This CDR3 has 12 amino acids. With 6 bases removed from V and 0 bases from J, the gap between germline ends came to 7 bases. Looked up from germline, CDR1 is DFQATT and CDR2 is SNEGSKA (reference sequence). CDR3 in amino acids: CSARTSTDTQYF. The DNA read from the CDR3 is TGCAGTGCCAGGACTAGCACAGATACG.

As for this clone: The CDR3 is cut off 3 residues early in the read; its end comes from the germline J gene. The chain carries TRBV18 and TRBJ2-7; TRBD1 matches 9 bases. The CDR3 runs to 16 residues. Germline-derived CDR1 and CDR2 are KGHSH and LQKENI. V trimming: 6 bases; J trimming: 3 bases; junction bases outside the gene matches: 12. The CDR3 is CASSPVVATGGYEQYF. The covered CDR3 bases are TGTGCCAGCTCCCCGGTGGTAGCGACAGGGGGCTACGAG. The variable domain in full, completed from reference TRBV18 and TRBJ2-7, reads NAGVMQNPRHLVRRRGQEARLRCSPMKGHSHVYWYRQLPEEGLKFMVYLQKENIIDESGMPKERFSAEFPKEGPSILRIQQVVRGDSAAYFCASSPVVATGGYEQYFGPGTRLTVT.

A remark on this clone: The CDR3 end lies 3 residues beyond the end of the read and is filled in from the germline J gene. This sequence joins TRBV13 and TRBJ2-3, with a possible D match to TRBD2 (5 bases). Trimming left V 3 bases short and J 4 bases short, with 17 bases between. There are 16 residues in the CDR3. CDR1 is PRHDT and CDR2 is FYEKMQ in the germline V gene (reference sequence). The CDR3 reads CASSFGSGVSPDTQYF. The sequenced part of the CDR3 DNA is TGTGCCAGCAGCTTCGGCTCCGGGGTTTCCCCAGATACG. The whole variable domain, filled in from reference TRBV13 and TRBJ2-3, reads AAGVIQSPRHLIKEKRETATLKCYPIPRHDTVYWYQQGPGQDPQFLISFYEKMQSDKGSIPDRFSAQQFSDYHSELNMSSLELGDSALYFCASSFGSGVSPDTQYFGPGTRLTVL.

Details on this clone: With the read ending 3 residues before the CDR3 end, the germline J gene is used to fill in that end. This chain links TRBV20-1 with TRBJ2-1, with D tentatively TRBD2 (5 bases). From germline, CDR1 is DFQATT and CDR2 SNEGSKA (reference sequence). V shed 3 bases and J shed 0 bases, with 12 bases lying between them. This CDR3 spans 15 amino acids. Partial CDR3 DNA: TGCAGTGCTAGTCCGCTAGCCAGCTCCTACAATGAG. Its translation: CSASPLASSYNE. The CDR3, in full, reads CSASPLASSYNEQFF.

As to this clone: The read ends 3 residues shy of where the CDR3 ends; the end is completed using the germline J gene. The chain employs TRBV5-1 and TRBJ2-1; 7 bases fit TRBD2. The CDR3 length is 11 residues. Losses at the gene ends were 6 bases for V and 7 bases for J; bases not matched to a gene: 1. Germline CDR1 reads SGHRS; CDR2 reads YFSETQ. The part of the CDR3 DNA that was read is TGCGCCAGCACGGGGGGAAATGAG. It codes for CASTGGNE. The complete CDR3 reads CASTGGNEQFF.

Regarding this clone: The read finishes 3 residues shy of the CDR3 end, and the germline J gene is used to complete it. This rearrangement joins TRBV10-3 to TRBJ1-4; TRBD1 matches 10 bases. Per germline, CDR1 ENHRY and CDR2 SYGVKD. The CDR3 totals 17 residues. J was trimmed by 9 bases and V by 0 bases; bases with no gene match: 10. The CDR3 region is CAISESPGQGTPQKLFF. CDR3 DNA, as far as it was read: TGTGCCATCAGTGAGTCACCGGGACAGGGGACGCCACAAAAA.